This passage covers 25 T cell receptor beta chains from one sample sequenced in a study of regulatory T cells in long-lasting Graves disease. Both iRepertoire HTBI primers and Arm-PCR of CDR3 regions were used to build the TCR beta libraries. TCRdb re-derived calls from the multiplex PCR reads in MiXCR, one entry per CDR3 protein. Of roughly 610,000 distinct CDR3 sequences listed, roughly 15% were seen once; the top ten hold approximately 20%. Described time point: newly diagnosed GD, antithyroid drugs for less than 3 months. Extracted RNA from PBMCs served as the source of the TCR library. These data are also associated with another study on T cells in Graves' hyperthyroidism and ophthalmopathy.

This specimen consisted of peripheral blood mononuclear cells (PBMCs), obtained at new diagnosis, from a patient treated with antithyroid drugs. The receptors were gathered from a young woman with Graves disease.

A remark on this clonotype: A read error may explain this, as a much larger clone is one base away. The chain carries TRBV6-1 and TRBJ1-4; TRBD1 might be the D (5 bases). The CDR3 spans 11 residues. CDR1 and CDR2 (germline): MNHNS, SASEGT. CDR3 DNA sequence: TGTGCCAGCAGGGGGGGTGAAAAACTGCTTTTT. Amino acids: CASRGGEKLLF.

This clonotype was seen a handful of times. V and J are TRBV7-6 and TRBJ2-7; D unclear. The CDR3 totals 14 residues. Germline V gives CDR1 SGHVS, CDR2 FNYEAQ. V lost 2 bases, J lost 0 bases, and 8 bases lay in between. CDR3 nucleotides: TGTGCCAGCAGCTTAAAGACTGCCTCCTACGAGCAGTACTTC. The encoded protein is CASSLKTASYEQYF.

This clonotype occurred many times. The chain employs TRBV6-1 and TRBJ1-4; possible D gene TRBD1, 5 bases. From germline, CDR1 is MNHNS and CDR2 SASEGT. CDR3 length equals 14 residues. V dropped 6 bases and J dropped 4 bases, with 12 bases sitting between them. The CDR3 DNA reads as TGTGCCAGCAGGATACCGGGGGATAATGAAAAACTGTTTTTT. It encodes CASRIPGDNEKLFF.

This clonotype was found a few times. This chain connects TRBV10-2 to TRBJ2-7, with TRBD2 identical over 13 bases. Germline CDR1 and CDR2: WSHSY and SAAADI. Germline trimming cut 2 bases from V and 4 bases from J; bases unmatched to any gene: 11. The CDR3 totals 18 residues. CDR3 in amino acids: CASSEETSGRRLKYEQYF. The CDR3 coding sequence is TGCGCCAGCAGTGAGGAGACTAGCGGGAGGCGGTTGAAGTACGAGCAGTACTTC.

The chain employs TRBV27 and TRBJ2-1; D perhaps matches TRBD1 (6 bases). The germline V gene has CDR1 MNHEY and CDR2 SMNVEV (reference sequence). The V end lost 10 bases, the J end lost 12 bases, and 16 bases lay between the germline ends. The CDR3 length is 11 residues. The CDR3 nucleotides read TGTGCCATCTTCACGGGACATGGGCAGTTCTTC. It translates to CAIFTGHGQFF.

V and J are TRBV18 and TRBJ2-5, with 7 bases identical to TRBD2. V shed 3 bases, J shed 1 base, and the junction held 2 bases outside the gene matches. Germline loops: CDR1 KGHSH, CDR2 LQKENI. CDR3 size: 14 residues. The CDR3 reads CASSPGLLQETQYF. CDR3 DNA sequence: TGTGCCAGCTCACCGGGACTACTCCAAGAGACCCAGTACTTC.

This chain joins TRBV5-1 and TRBJ2-7, with 7 bases fitting TRBD2. CDR1 and CDR2 (germline): SGHRS, YFSETQ. The CDR3 is 13 amino acids. With V trimmed by 5 bases and J by 6 bases, 8 bases remained unmatched. In DNA, the CDR3 is TGCGCCAGCAGACCTCCGGGAGGTTCCGAGCAGTACTTC. It is translated as CASRPPGGSEQYF.

This clonotype was seen many times. V is TRBV27 and J is TRBJ1-1, with a tentative D call TRBD1 (5 bases). Trimming stripped 8 bases from V and 4 bases from J, with 11 bases between. Germline-derived CDR1 and CDR2 are MNHEY and SMNVEV (reference sequence). The CDR3 is 12 amino acids. The CDR3 DNA sequence: TGTGCCAGCGGCTGGGGGGGCACTGAAGCTTTCTTT. This gives the protein CASGWGGTEAFF.

The table lists this clonotype with a few counts. The chain links TRBV12-3 or TRBV12-4 to TRBJ2-7; D is uncertain. This CDR3 is 13 amino acids long. The V and J ends lost 8 bases and 1 base respectively, with 12 bases between them. CDR3: CASGSGGSYEQYF. The CDR3 nucleotides read TGTGCCAGCGGCTCCGGTGGGTCCTACGAGCAGTACTTC.

This clonotype was picked up many times. The chain is built from TRBV29-1 and TRBJ1-2; D gene ambiguous. Deletions cut 6 bases from V and 3 bases from J, with 14 bases between. Germline CDR1 SQVTM, CDR2 ANQGSEA. This CDR3 comprises 13 residues. CDR3 in DNA: TGCAGCGTATTGTATCGAGAGTACTATGGCTACACCTTC. This translates into CSVLYREYYGYTF.

In this sample, this clonotype turned up many times. The chain carries TRBV5-1 and TRBJ1-1, with D maybe TRBD1 (6 bases). The germline V and J ends were trimmed by 3 bases and 4 bases, with 13 bases remaining between them. Germline V gives CDR1 SGHRS, CDR2 YFSETQ. The CDR3 has 14 residues. CDR3: CASSYYRAATEAFF. The CDR3 DNA reads TGCGCCAGCAGCTACTACAGGGCCGCCACTGAAGCTTTCTTT.

This chain uses TRBV7-9 with TRBJ1-5, with 7 bases aligning to TRBD1. CDR1 and CDR2 (germline): SEHNR, FQNEAQ (reference sequence). J lost 6 bases, V lost 2 bases, and 4 bases had no gene match. The CDR3 extends over 14 amino acids. The CDR3, as DNA: TGTGCCAGCAGCTTAATGACAGGGTCTCAGCCCCAGCATTTT. Its translation: CASSLMTGSQPQHF.

This clonotype has just a few counts. The CDR3 DNA follows: TGTGCCAGCAGCCTGGACGGGGGAGGGAGGGTCTACGAGCAGTACTTC. As protein: CASSLDGGGRVYEQYF. This sequence joins TRBV27 and TRBJ2-7, with 7 nucleotides matching TRBD2. Trimming at V came to 6 bases and at J to 3 bases, leaving 14 bases not matched to a gene. This CDR3 contains 16 residues. The germline CDR1 and CDR2 sequences are MNHEY and SMNVEV (reference sequence).

This clonotype was counted a few times. The gene calls are TRBV20-1 and TRBJ1-2; no clear D gene. Germline CDR1 and CDR2: DFQATT and SNEGSKA (reference sequence). Trimming cost V 3 bases and J 6 bases, with 8 bases left between them. This CDR3 has 11 amino acids. The CDR3 sequence is CSASDGDGYTF. CDR3 nucleotides: TGCAGTGCTAGTGATGGGGATGGCTACACCTTC.

This clonotype was observed many times. V and J are TRBV28 and TRBJ1-1; D not certain. The length of the CDR3 is 13 residues. V was pared by 3 bases and J by 0 bases, with 5 bases between. Germline lookup yields CDR1 MDHEN and CDR2 SYDVKM. The chain's CDR3 is CASSFGMNTEAFF. DNA of the CDR3: TGTGCCAGCAGTTTCGGGATGAACACTGAAGCTTTCTTT. Full variable domain (missing parts from reference TRBV28 and TRBJ1-1): DVKVTQSSRYLVKRTGEKVFLECVQDMDHENMFWYRQDPGLGLRLIYFSYDVKMKEKGDIPEGYSVSREKKERFSLILESASTNQTSMYLCASSFGMNTEAFFGQGTRLTVV.

This clonotype occurred many times. The chain has TRBV5-6 and TRBJ1-1; D unclear. Trimming left V 4 bases short and J 0 bases short, with 10 bases between. Looked up from germline, CDR1 is SGHDT and CDR2 is YYEEEE. The CDR3 length is 14 residues. As DNA, the CDR3 is TGTGCCAGCAGCCCGTACAGCTTGAACACTGAAGCTTTCTTT. Translation: CASSPYSLNTEAFF.

There are a few counts of this clonotype. The V and J genes are TRBV29-1 and TRBJ2-6; no clear D gene. V lost 4 bases and J lost 1, with 5 bases in between. The CDR3 covers 13 residues. Germline CDR1 is SQVTM and CDR2 is ANQGSEA. The CDR3 is CSVVQSGANVLTF. The CDR3, as DNA: TGCAGCGTTGTGCAGTCTGGGGCCAACGTCCTGACTTTC.

This sequence joins TRBV2 and TRBJ1-5, with a possible D match to TRBD1 (5 bases). Germline lookup yields CDR1 SNHLY and CDR2 FYNNEI. V was pared by 5 bases and J by 2 bases, with 13 bases between. The CDR3 has 15 amino acids. The DNA of the CDR3 is TGTGCCAGCAGTTACGAATCGACAGGCAATCAGCCCCAGCATTTT. This codes for CASSYESTGNQPQHF.

This clonotype was recorded many times. The chain is built from TRBV24-1 and TRBJ2-6, with D unresolved. V lost 4 bases, J lost 0 bases, and 9 bases lay in between. This CDR3 has 16 amino acids. CDR1 is KGHDR, CDR2 SFDVKD, per germline. The CDR3 DNA follows: TGTGCCACCAGTGACCGGACCCTCTCTGGGGCCAACGTCCTGACTTTC. Encoded protein: CATSDRTLSGANVLTF.

This rearrangement joins TRBV24-1 to TRBJ2-1; TRBD1 is a possible D gene (5 bases). This CDR3 spans 15 amino acids. V shed 2 bases and J shed 5 bases, with 12 bases lying between them. Germline values: CDR1 KGHDR, CDR2 SFDVKD. CDR3 nucleotide sequence: TGTGCCACCAGTGATTGGCAGGGTAAGAACAATGAGCAGTTCTTC. Protein: CATSDWQGKNNEQFF.

This clonotype was seen many times. Written as DNA, the CDR3 is TGTGCCAGCACCCCAGGAACCACCGGGGAGCTGTTTTTT. It translates to CASTPGTTGELFF. The chain is built from TRBV2 and TRBJ2-2; D remains unclear. Germline V gene data show CDR1 as SNHLY and CDR2 as FYNNEI. The CDR3 extends over 13 amino acids. V shed 7 bases and J shed 4 bases, with 10 bases lying between them.

In this sample, this clonotype turned up many times. The V call is TRBV2, the J call TRBJ1-1; tentative D call: TRBD1 (6 bases). Trimming shortened V by 7 bases and J by 3 bases, and 15 bases separated the two germline ends. The germline V gene has CDR1 SNHLY and CDR2 FYNNEI. The CDR3 length is 14 residues. The CDR3 sequence is CASTAEGVDTEAFF. CDR3 sequence (DNA): TGTGCCAGCACCGCTGAGGGGGTGGACACTGAAGCTTTCTTT.

The CDR3 nucleotides read TGTGCCCGGCCAAACGACCTAGATGGGGCGGATGAGCAGTTCTTC. This codes for CARPNDLDGADEQFF. J is TRBJ2-1 and V is TRBV6-2 or TRBV6-3, with TRBD1 as a possible D gene (5 bases). CDR3 length equals 15 residues. V was shortened by 11 bases and J by 8 bases, with 25 bases between the two germline ends. CDR1 and CDR2 from the germline V gene are MNHEY and SVGEGT.

This clonotype was seen many times. The chain uses TRBV6-1 and TRBJ2-7, with 11 positions matching TRBD2. Germline V CDR1 and CDR2: MNHNS, SASEGT. The V and J ends lost 5 bases and 4 bases, in that order; junction bases with no gene match: 7. The CDR3 consists of 15 residues. The CDR3 protein is CASSRPIAGGYEQYF. Here the CDR3 DNA reads TGTGCCAGCAGTCGACCGATAGCGGGAGGGTACGAGCAGTACTTC.

This clonotype was counted many times. The rearrangement links TRBV20-1 to TRBJ1-5, with 8 positions matching TRBD1. The CDR3 has 13 amino acids. Germline-derived CDR1 and CDR2 are DFQATT and SNEGSKA (reference sequence). Trimming removed 6 bases from V and 4 bases from J; junction bases left unmatched: 5. In DNA form, the CDR3 reads TGCAGTGCCGCACAGGGGGTGAATCAGCCCCAGCATTTT. This gives the protein CSAAQGVNQPQHF.